This T cell receptor beta chain was retrieved from a study of untreated major depressive disorder (dated by TCRdb to 2017 to 2018). Describing the broader study: This cross-sectional case-control study compared T cell phenotype and TCR repertoire between antidepressant-free major depressive disorder patients and individually matched non-depressed controls.

General findings and caveats noted by the study authors: The sequencing comparisons used one-tailed planned tests on only three preselected Vbeta families. A comparatively small study sample was produced by the strict matching and exclusion criteria, and the generalizability of findings was thereby limited.

Each depressed patient was pairwise matched to a non-depressed control for sex, age, current smoking status and body mass index. Every participant was of European descent. Patients were diagnosed with major depressive disorder by DSM-IV criteria and had a Hamilton Rating Scale for Depression score of 18 or higher. No psychiatric medication, including antidepressants, had been taken by patients for at least 8 weeks before enrollment. Among patients, depression severity was moderate to severe. Major medical conditions, Axis I/II comorbidities, regular medication or illicit drug use, and drinking over 100 g alcohol a week were all grounds for excluding any participant. About 30 ml of peripheral blood was collected from each participant into EDTA tubes. CD4+ T cells were purified from thawed PBMCs by magnetic negative selection with the BD IMag Human CD4 T Lymphocyte Enrichment Set. Flow cytometry confirmed that the CD4+ enrichment method typically gave about 95% purity. A subgroup of five case-control pairs, chosen blind to the chemokine receptor expression and flow-cytometric repertoire skewing results, underwent TCRbeta sequencing. All blood samples were collected in the morning at 8:00 a.m., and PBMCs were isolated by Ficoll-Hypaque gradient centrifugation. PBMCs were gradually cooled to -80 degrees C for cryopreservation and then kept in liquid nitrogen until assay.

The Qiagen DNeasy Blood and Tissue Kit was used to extract total genomic DNA from the purified CD4+ T cells. Following immunoSEQ immunosequencing protocols, the TCRbeta CDR3 region, as defined by IMGT, was amplified and sequenced. Per the authors' processing: The immunoSEQ service preprocessed the raw sequence data to correct PCR and sequencing errors. Data were loaded into the immunoSEQ Analyzer and further analyzed with VDJtools v1.0.7. The paired Wilcoxon signed-rank test was used to test differences between patients and controls. The clones in this table, taken by TCRdb from immuneACCESS, are in-frame only. Not every clone is retained; where verified, under half of the shortfall comes from an unresolved V gene, and the cause of the rest is unknown. The V and J calls and clone size come from that table; D and trimming were worked out from the DNA. The sample data list 20,000 or so clones, and 92% of these were observed just once. The leading ten clones occupy more than 0.55% of the sample.

In the case of this clone: The clone's antigen remains unknown. Base qualities are not at hand, and no much larger clone is one base apart.

Sequenced input: CD4+ T cells from PBMCs. The clonotype comes from a woman in her forties with major depressive disorder.

The DNA reads TGTGCCAGCAGCCTACAGGGGGCGAACACTGAAGCTTTCTTT. Translated, this is CASSLQGANTEAFF. In this chain, TRBV7-9 is recombined with TRBJ1-1, and TRBD1 aligns with 9 junction nucleotides. Trimming removed 5 bases from V and 1 base from J; the gene matches leave 2 bases unexplained. According to the germline V gene (reference sequence), CDR1 reads SEHNR and CDR2 reads FQNEAQ. The CDR3 goes from the cysteine to the phenylalanine over 14 residues. Just the 42-base CDR3 DNA is kept, in frame starting at base 1.